The clone carrying this T cell receptor (beta chain) has more than one count but fewer than ten. Its antigen is as yet unknown. The data belong to a study of cytomegalovirus exposure and HLA in healthy donors. Overall study results and limits: Some TCR beta chains (roughly 150 of them) were listed as cytomegalovirus-associated. CMV antigen specificity was confirmed in vitro for three CMV-associated chains. Reported performance of the classifier showed diagnosis of cytomegalovirus status with high specificity and sensitivity. The finding came from a later analysis; first-cohort TCR clusters tended to co-occur in the 110 or so validation repertoires.

The assay was immunoSEQ multiplex PCR, and TCRdb's table has in-frame clones only and misses some. There are 90,000 to 130,000 clones in the sample; 70% to 90% occur only once, and 3% to 3.5% lies in the top ten. There are 13 residues in the CDR3. Germline CDR1 SGHRS, CDR2 YFSETQ. V lost 8 bases to trimming and J lost 2 bases, with 13 bases between them. This chain connects TRBV5-1 to TRBJ1-1; the D gene is possibly TRBD1 (6 bases). Sample: PBMCs. This clonotype originated in a woman aged 18-30 years in good health and CMV-seronegative. The CDR3 is CASQQQGNTEAFF. The CDR3 coding sequence is TGCGCCAGTCAACAACAGGGAAACACTGAAGCTTTCTTT.